The clone carrying this TCR beta chain was recorded at least ten times. Its antigen is not identified. The germline gives CDR1 GTSNPN, CDR2 SVGIG (reference sequence). V lost 2 bases and J 4 bases, leaving 15 bases between the germline ends. The CDR3 extends over 14 amino acids. Using immunoSEQ multiplex PCR, the repertoire was profiled, and TCRdb retains in-frame clones only, with some absent. The table records some 95,000 clones, approximately 86% of them present only once. The data originate from a study of T cell responses to AZD1222 COVID-19 vaccine. At the level of the study: Second-dose schedules of about 4 or about 12 weeks were combined.

General study results and limits: Baseline antibody screening turned up just a handful of seropositive AZD1222 recipients. Unmutated regions of variants are reportedly targeted by nearly half of spike-specific TCRs. With dominance at 160-218 and 743-854, vaccine-associated CD4 TCRs spanned spike.

The J gene is TRBJ2-7, the V gene TRBV30, with D perhaps being TRBD1 or TRBD2 (5 bases each). The receptor's source is an adult in good health. The sequencing here drew on peripheral blood, taken on day 0 of AZD1222 vaccination. CDR3 sequence: CAWSPGTTVYEQYF. CDR3 sequence (DNA): TGTGCCTGGAGTCCGGGGACCACCGTTTACGAGCAGTACTTC. Supplemented by reference TRBV30 and TRBJ2-7, the full variable domain reads SQTIHQWPATLVQPVGSPLSLECTVEGTSNPNLYWYRQAAGRGLQLLFYSVGIGQISSEVPQNLSASRPQDRQFILSSKKLLLSDSGFYLCAWSPGTTVYEQYFGPGTRLTVT.